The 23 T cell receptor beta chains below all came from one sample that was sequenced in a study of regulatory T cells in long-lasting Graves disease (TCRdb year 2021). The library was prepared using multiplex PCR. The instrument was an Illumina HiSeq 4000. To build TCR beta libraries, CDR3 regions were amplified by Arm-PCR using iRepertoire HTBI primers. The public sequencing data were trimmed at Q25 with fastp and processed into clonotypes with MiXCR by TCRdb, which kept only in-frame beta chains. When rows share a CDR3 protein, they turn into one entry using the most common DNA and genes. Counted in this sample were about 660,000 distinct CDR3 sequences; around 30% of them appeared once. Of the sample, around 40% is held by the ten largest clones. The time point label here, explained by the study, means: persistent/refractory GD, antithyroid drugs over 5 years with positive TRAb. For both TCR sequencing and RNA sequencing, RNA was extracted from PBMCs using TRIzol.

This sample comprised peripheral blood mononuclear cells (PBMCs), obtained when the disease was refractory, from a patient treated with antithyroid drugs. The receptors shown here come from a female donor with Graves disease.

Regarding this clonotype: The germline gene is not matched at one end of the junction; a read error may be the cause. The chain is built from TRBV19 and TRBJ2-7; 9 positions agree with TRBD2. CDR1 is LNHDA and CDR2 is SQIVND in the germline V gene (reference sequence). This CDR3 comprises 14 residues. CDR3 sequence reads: CANSMAAGGYEQYF. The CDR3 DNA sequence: TGTGCCAATAGTATGGCAGCGGGAGGCTACGAGCAGTACTTC.

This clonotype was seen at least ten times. CDR3 in amino acids: CASSPLYEGAKNIQYF. CDR3 bases: TGTGCCAGCAGCCCCCTCTATGAAGGAGCCAAAAACATTCAGTACTTC. This chain links TRBV11-2 with TRBJ2-4; D uncertain. CDR3 size: 16 residues. From germline, CDR1 is SGHAT and CDR2 FQNNGV. The V end was cut by 5 bases, the J end by 0 bases, with 14 bases between.

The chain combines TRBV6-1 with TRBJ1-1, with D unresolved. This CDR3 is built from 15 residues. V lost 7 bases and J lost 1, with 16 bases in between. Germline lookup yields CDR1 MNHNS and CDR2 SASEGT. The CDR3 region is CASTRTAWGNTEAFF. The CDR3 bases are TGTGCCAGCACGCGGACCGCCTGGGGGAACACTGAAGCTTTCTTT.

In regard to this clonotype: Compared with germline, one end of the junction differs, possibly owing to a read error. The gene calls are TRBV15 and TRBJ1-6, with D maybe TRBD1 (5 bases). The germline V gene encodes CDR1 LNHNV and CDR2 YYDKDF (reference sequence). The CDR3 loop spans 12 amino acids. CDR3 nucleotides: TGTGCCACCGGCAGGGCGGATTCACCCCTCCACTTT. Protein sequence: CATGRADSPLHF. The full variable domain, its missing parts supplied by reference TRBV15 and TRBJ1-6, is DAMVIQNPRYQVTQFGKPVTLSCSQTLNHNVMYWYQQKSSQAPKLLFHYYDKDFNNEADTPDNFQSRRPNTSFCFLDIRSPGLGDTAMYLCATGRADSPLHFGNGTRLTVT.

The CDR3 DNA reads as TGCAGTGCTAGTTGGTCTTCAGGGGGGAGGAACTATGGCTACACCTTC. Translation gives CSASWSSGGRNYGYTF. This chain connects TRBV20-1 to TRBJ1-2, with TRBD1 matching over 7 bases. The germline V gene encodes CDR1 DFQATT and CDR2 SNEGSKA (reference sequence). The CDR3 loop spans 16 amino acids. The trim removed 3 bases at V and 2 bases at J, leaving 12 bases unmatched.

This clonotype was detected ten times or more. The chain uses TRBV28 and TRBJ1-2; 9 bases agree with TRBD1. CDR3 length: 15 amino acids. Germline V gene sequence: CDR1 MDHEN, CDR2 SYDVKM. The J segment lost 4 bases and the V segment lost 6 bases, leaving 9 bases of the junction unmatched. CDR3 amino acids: CASSPTGTGSYGYTF. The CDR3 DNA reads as TGTGCCAGCAGCCCCACCGGGACAGGGTCCTATGGCTACACCTTC.

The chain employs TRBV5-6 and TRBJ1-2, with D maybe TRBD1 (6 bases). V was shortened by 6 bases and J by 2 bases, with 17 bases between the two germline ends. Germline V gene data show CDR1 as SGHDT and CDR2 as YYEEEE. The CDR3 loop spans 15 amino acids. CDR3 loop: CASTPEGGRNYGYTF. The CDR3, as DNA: TGTGCCAGCACCCCCGAGGGGGGACGGAACTATGGCTACACCTTC.

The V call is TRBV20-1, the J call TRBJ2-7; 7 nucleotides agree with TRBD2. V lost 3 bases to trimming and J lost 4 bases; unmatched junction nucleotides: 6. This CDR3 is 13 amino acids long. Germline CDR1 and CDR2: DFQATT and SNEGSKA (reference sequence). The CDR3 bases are TGCAGTGCTAGGAGACTAGCCAAATACGAGCAGTACTTC. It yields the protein CSARRLAKYEQYF.

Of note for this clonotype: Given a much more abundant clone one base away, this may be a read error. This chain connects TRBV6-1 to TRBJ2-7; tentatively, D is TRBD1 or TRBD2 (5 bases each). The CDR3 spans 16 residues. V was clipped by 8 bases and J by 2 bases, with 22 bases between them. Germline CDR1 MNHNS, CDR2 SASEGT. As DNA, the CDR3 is TGTGCCAGCGGAACCGGGACCCCAACATCGCCCTACGAGCAGTACTTC. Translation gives CASGTGTPTSPYEQYF.

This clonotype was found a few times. The CDR3 region is CASSYPYLRRGNTIYF. CDR3 nucleotides: TGTGCCAGCAGTTACCCCTACCTCAGACGGGGGAACACCATATATTTT. This chain connects TRBV27 to TRBJ1-3; D possibly corresponds to TRBD1 (5 bases). CDR1 and CDR2 from the germline V gene are MNHEY and SMNVEV (reference sequence). The CDR3 has 16 residues. The germline V and J ends were trimmed by 4 bases and 7 bases, with 20 bases remaining between them.

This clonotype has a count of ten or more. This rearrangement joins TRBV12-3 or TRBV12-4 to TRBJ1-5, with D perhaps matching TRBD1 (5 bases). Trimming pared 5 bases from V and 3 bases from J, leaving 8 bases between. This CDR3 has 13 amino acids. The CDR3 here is CASSQGLNQPQHF. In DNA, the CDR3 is TGTGCCAGCAGTCAGGGCCTCAATCAGCCCCAGCATTTT.

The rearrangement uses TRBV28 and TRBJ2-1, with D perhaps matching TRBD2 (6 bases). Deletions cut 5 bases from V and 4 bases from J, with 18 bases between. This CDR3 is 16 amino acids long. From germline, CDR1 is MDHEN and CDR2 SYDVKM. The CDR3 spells CASSAQVGREYNEQFF. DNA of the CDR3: TGTGCCAGCAGTGCCCAAGTGGGGCGGGAATACAATGAGCAGTTCTTC.

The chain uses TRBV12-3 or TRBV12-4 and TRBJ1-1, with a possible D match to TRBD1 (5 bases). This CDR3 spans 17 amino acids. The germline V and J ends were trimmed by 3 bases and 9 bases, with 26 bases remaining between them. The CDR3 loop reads CASSLGVRGRELGKAFF. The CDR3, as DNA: TGTGCCAGCAGTTTGGGGGTTCGTGGCCGGGAGCTTGGTAAAGCTTTCTTT.

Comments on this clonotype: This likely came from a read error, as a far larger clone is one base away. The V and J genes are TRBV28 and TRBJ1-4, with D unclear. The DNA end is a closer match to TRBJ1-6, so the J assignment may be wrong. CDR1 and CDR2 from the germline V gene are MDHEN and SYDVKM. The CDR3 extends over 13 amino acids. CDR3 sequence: CACSRVQPSPLHF. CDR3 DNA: TGTGCCTGCAGTCGCGTCCAGCCCTCACCCCTCCACTTT.

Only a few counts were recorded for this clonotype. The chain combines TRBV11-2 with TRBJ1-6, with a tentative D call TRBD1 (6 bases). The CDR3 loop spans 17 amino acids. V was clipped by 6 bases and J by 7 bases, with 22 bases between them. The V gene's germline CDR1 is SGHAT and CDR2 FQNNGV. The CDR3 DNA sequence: TGTGCCAGCAGGGCAGTCCAGGGGAGGTTTACGAATTCACCCCTCCACTTT. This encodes CASRAVQGRFTNSPLHF.

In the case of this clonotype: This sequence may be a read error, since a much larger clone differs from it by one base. The CDR3 protein is CASSLIPASGKYEQYF. The CDR3 nucleotides are TGTGCCAGCAGTTTAATACCGGCTAGCGGGAAGTACGAGCAGTACTTC. V usage is TRBV28 and J usage is TRBJ2-7; 9 bases are a match to TRBD2. This CDR3 region has 16 residues. Per germline, CDR1 MDHEN and CDR2 SYDVKM. Trimming at V came to 2 bases and at J to 4 bases, leaving 9 bases not matched to a gene.

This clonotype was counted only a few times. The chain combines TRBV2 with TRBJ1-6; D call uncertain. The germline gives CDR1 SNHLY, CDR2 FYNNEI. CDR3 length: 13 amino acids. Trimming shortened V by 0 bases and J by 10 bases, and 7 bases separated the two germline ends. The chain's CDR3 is CASSEATISPLHF. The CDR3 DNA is TGTGCCAGCAGTGAAGCGACGATATCACCCCTCCACTTT. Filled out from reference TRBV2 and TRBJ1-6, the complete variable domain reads EPEVTQTPSHQVTQMGQEVILRCVPISNHLYFYWYRQILGQKVEFLVSFYNNEISEKSEIFDDQFSVERPDGSNFTLKIRSTKLEDSAMYFCASSEATISPLHFGNGTRLTVT.

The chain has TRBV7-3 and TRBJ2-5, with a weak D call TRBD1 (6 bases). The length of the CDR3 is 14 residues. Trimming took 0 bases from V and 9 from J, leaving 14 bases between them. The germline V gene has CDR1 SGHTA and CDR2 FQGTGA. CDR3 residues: CASSLTAGAEAQYF. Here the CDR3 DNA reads TGTGCCAGCAGCTTAACGGCAGGGGCGGAGGCCCAGTACTTC.

For the CDR3, the DNA is TGTGCCAGCAGCACGAGCGGACTAGCGGGAGTCGGCGGGGAGCTGTTTTTT. Protein product: CASSTSGLAGVGGELFF. The rearrangement links TRBV9 to TRBJ2-2, with TRBD2 matching 13 bases. This CDR3 comprises 17 residues. The V gene end was trimmed by 4 bases and the J gene end by 7 bases; junction bases not matched to a gene: 10. The germline gives CDR1 SGDLS, CDR2 YYNGEE.

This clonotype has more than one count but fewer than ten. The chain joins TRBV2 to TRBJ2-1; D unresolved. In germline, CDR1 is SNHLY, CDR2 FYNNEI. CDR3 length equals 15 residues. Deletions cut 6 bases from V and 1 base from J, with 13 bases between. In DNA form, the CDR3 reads TGTGCCAGCAGCGCCGAGGTTGGGTCCTACAATGAGCAGTTCTTC. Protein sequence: CASSAEVGSYNEQFF.

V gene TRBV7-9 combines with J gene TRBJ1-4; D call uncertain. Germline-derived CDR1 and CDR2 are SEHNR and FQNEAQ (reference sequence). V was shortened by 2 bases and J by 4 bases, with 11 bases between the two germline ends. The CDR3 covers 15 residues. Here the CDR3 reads CASSLQRGLNEKLFF. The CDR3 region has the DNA TGTGCCAGCAGCTTACAACGAGGACTTAATGAAAAACTGTTTTTT.

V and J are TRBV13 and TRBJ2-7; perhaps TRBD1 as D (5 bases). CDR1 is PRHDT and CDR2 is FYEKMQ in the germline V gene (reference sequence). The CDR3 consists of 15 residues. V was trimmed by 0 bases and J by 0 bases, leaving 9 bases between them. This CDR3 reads CASSLGGRSSYEQYF. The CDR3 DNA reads TGTGCCAGCAGCTTAGGGGGGCGGAGCTCCTACGAGCAGTACTTC.

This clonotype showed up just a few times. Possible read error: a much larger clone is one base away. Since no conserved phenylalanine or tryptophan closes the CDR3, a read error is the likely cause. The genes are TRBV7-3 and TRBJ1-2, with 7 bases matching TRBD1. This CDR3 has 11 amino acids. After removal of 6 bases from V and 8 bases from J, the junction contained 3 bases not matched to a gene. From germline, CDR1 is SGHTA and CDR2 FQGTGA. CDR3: CASSTGVGYTL. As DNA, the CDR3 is TGTGCCAGCAGTACAGGGGTGGGCTACACCCTC.